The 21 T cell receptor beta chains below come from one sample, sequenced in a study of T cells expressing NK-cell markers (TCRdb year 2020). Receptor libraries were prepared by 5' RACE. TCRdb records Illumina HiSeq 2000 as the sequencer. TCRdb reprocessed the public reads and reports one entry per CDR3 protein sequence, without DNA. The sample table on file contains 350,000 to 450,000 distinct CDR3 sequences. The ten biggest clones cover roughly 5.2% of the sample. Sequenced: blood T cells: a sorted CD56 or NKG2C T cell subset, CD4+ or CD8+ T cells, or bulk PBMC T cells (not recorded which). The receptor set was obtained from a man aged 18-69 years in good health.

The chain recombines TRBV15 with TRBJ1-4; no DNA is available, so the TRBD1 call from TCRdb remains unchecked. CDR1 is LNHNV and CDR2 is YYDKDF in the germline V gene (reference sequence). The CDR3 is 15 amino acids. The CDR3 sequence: CATSRGETGEEKLFF.

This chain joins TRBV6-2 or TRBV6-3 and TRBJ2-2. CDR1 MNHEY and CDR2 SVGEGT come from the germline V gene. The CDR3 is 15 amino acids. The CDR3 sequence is CASSYPHVGTGELFF.

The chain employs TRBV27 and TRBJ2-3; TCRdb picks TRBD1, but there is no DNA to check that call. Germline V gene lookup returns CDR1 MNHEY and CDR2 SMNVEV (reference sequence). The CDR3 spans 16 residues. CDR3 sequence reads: CASSPFPGTATDTQYF.

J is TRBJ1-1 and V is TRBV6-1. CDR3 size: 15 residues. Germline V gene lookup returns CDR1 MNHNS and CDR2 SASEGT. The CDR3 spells CASSEPYRVNTEAFF.

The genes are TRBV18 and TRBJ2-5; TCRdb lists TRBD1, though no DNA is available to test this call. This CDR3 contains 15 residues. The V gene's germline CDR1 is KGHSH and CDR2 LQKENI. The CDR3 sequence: CASSPTRGYTETQYF.

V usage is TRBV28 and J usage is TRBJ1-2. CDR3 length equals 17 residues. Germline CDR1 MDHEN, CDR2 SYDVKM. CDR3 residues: CASMASGFSEANYGYTF.

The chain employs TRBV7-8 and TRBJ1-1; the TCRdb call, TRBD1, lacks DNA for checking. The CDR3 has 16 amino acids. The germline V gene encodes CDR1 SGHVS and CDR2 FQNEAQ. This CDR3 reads CASSLAFRGRVTEAFF.

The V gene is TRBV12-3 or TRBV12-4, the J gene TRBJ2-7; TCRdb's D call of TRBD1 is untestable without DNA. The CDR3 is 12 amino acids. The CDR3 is CASSLADRGLYF.

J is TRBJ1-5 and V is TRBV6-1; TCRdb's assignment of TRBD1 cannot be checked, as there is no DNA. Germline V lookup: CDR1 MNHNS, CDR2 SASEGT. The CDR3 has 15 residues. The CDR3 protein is CASRPDRGNNQPQHF.

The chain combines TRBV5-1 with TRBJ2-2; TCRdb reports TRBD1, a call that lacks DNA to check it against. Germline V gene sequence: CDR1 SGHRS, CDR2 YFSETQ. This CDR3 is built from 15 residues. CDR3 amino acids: CASRARYTNTGELFF.

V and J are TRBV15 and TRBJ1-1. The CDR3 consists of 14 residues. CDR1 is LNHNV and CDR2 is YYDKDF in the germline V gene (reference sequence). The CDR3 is CATSRDNHKSEAFF.

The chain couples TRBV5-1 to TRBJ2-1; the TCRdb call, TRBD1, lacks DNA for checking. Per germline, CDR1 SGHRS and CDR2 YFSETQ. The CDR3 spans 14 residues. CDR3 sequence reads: CASTSGTGRREQFF.

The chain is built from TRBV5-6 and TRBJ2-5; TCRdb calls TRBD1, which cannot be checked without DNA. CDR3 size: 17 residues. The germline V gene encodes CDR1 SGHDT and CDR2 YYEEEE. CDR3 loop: CASSPFWRGARGETQYF.

CDR3 sequence: CASSLQGSLYEQYF. This chain uses TRBV19 with TRBJ2-7; TCRdb selects TRBD1, and the lack of DNA leaves this call unchecked. The CDR3 consists of 14 residues. The V gene's germline CDR1 is LNHDA and CDR2 SQIVND (reference sequence).

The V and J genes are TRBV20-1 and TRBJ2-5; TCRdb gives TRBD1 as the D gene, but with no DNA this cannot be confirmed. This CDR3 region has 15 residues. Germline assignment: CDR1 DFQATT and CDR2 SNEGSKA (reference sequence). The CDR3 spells CSARVPGGGGETQYF.

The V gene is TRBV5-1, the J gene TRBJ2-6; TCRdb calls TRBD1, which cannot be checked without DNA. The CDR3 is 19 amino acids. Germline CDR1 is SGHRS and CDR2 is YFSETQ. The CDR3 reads CASSYQPGQGISGANVLTF. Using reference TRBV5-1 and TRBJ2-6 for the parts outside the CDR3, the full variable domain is KAGVTQTPRYLIKTRGQQVTLSCSPISGHRSVSWYQQTPGQGLQFLFEYFSETQRNKGNFPGRFSGRQFSNSRSEMNVSTLELGDSALYLCASSYQPGQGISGANVLTFGAGSRLTVL.

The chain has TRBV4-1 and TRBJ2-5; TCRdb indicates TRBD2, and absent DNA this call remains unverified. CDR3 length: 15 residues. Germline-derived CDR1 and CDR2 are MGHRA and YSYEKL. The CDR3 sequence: CASSQQHSGQETQYF.

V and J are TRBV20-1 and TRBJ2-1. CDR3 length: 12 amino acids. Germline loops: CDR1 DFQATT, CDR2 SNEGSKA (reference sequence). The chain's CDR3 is CSALTPTNEQFF.

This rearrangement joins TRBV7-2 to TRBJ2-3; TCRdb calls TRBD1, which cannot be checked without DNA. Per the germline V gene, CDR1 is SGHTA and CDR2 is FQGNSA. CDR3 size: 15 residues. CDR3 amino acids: CAIPVRDKDTDTQYF.

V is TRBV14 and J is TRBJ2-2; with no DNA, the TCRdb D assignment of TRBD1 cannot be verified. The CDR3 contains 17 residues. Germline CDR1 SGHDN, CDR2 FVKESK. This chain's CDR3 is CASSQDSGTGNTGELFF. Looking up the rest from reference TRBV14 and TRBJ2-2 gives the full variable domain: EAGVTQFPSHSVIEKGQTVTLRCDPISGHDNLYWYRRVMGKEIKFLLHFVKESKQDESGMPNNRFLAERTGGTYSTLKVQPAELEDSGVYFCASSQDSGTGNTGELFFGEGSRLTVL.

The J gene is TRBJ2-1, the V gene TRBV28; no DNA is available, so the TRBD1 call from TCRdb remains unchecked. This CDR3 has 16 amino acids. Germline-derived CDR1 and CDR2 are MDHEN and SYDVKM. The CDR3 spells CASSRPVQKGANEQFF.